This TCR beta chain was recorded in a study of beta chain features in type 1 diabetes. Germline V lookup: CDR1 MDHEN, CDR2 SYDVKM. The CDR3 runs 13 residues. The study reverse transcribed the entire isolated RNA, so it sequenced expressed TCRB transcripts. About 3.9 million reads on average were seen across naive, central memory and regulatory T cell samples. TCRdb keeps only in-frame clones here, not all; method: immunoSEQ multiplex PCR. Among under 900,000 clones listed, roughly a sixth were seen once. This clone was observed a handful of times. An end of the junction does not agree with germline; a read error may underlie this.

The material sequenced was naive CD4+ T cells from blood. The rearrangement uses TRBV28 and TRBJ1-2; D unclear. This TCR was sampled from a young woman in good health. The CDR3 sequence is CASTTVGFAIFRF. In nucleotides, the CDR3 is TGTGCCAGCACGACGGTCGGGTTTGCGATTTTTCGCTTC.